Each of the 6 T cell receptor beta chains below was sequenced from the same sample in a study of cytomegalovirus exposure and HLA in healthy donors. Amplification used 60 Vbeta primers and 13 Jbeta primers. Some clones are missing from TCRdb's copy, which holds only in-frame ones; the method was immunoSEQ multiplex PCR. The data show fewer than 150,000 clones, 77% seen once. Sequencing used PBMCs. The receptors originated from a human donor in good health.

The chain recombines TRBV5-4 with TRBJ1-1, with D unresolved. Germline V lookup: CDR1 SGHNT, CDR2 YYREEE (reference sequence). The CDR3 is 12 residues long. V was cut by 4 bases and J by 2 bases, with 6 bases left in between. This CDR3 is CASSLRNTEAFF. The CDR3 region has the DNA TGTGCCAGCAGCCTAAGAAACACTGAAGCTTTCTTT.

The rearrangement uses TRBV6-5 and TRBJ1-1; 8 bases map to TRBD1. CDR1 is MNHEY and CDR2 is SVGAGI in the germline V gene. J lost 5 bases, V lost 0 bases, and 8 bases had no gene match. The CDR3 runs 16 residues. CDR3 region: CASSYSDTGGRTEAFF. DNA of the CDR3: TGTGCCAGCAGTTACTCGGACACAGGGGGACGGACTGAAGCTTTCTTT.

This rearrangement joins TRBV5-6 to TRBJ1-1, with D unresolved. V shed 5 bases and J shed 1 base, with 6 bases lying between them. Germline-derived CDR1 and CDR2 are SGHDT and YYEEEE. The CDR3 loop spans 12 amino acids. CDR3 loop: CASSSQNTEAFF. In DNA form, the CDR3 reads TGTGCCAGCAGTTCACAGAACACTGAAGCTTTCTTT.

The chain has TRBV9 and TRBJ2-4; 10 bases line up with TRBD1. There are 14 residues in the CDR3. Trimming took 0 bases from V and 7 from J; bases not matched to a gene: 1. The germline V gene has CDR1 SGDLS and CDR2 YYNGEE. For the CDR3, the DNA is TGTGCCAGCAGCGTAGGGACAGGGGGGAACATTCAGTACTTC. It yields the protein CASSVGTGGNIQYF.

V gene TRBV6-1 combines with J gene TRBJ1-2; 8 positions match TRBD1. The CDR3 covers 15 residues. Trimming took 6 bases from V and 1 from J; bases not matched to a gene: 7. CDR1 is MNHNS, CDR2 SASEGT, per germline. The CDR3 DNA reads TGTGCCAGCAGCGAGAAACAGGGGGTTAACTATGGCTACACCTTC. It is translated as CASSEKQGVNYGYTF.

J is TRBJ1-5 and V is TRBV2; 7 positions match TRBD1. V shed 5 bases, J shed 6 bases, and the junction held 4 bases outside the gene matches. Per the germline V gene, CDR1 is SNHLY and CDR2 is FYNNEI. The CDR3 is made up of 13 amino acids. CDR3 coding DNA: TGTGCCAGCAGTCAGACAGGGTTTCAGCCCCAGCATTTT. Encoded protein: CASSQTGFQPQHF.